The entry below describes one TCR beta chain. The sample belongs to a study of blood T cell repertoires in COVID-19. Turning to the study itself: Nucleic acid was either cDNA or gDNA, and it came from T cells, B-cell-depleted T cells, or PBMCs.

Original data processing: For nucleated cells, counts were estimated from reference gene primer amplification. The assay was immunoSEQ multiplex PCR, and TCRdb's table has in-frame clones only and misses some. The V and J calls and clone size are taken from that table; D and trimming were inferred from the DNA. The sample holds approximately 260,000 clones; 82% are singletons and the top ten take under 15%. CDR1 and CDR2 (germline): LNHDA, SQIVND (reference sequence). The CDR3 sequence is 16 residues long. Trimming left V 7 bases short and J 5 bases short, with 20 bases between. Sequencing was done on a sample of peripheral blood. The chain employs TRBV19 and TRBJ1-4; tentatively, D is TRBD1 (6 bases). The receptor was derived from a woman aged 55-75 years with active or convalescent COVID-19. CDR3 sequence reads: CASIPRSGQGNEKLFF. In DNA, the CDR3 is TGTGCCAGTATTCCTCGGTCGGGCCAGGGGAATGAAAAACTGTTTTTT.